Listed below are T cell receptor beta chains from one sample, sequenced in a study of T cell changes during pregnancy in multiple sclerosis. Method: immunoSEQ multiplex PCR; TCRdb's copy keeps in-frame clones and lacks some. The repertoire has 79,000 or so clones, around 93% of them found once; the top ten carry 1.5% to 2%. The specimen was peripheral blood, collected in the first trimester of pregnancy. Source of these receptors: a female donor in good health, enrolled as a control in a pregnancy study. Both conserved end residues are part of each CDR3. The D gene is left open where the match is weak. Expanded clones are given a class, and other clones once, few, many or no size at all.

V	J	size	D	CDR3	DNA
TRBV2	TRBJ1-1	.	.	CASSPPSVSKTEAFF	TGTGCCAGCAGCCCCCCCAGCGTCAGTAAGACTGAAGCTTTCTTT
TRBV7-9	TRBJ1-5	.	.	CASSPDYNQPQHF	TGTGCCAGCAGCCCAGATTACAATCAGCCCCAGCATTTT
TRBV7-2	TRBJ2-3	.	.	CASSPDWYTQYF	TGTGCCAGCAGCCCCGACTGGTATACGCAGTATTTT
TRBV12-5	TRBJ2-3	.	TRBD1	CASGRIYGTDQYF	TGTGCTAGTGGCCGCATATACGGGACAGACCAGTATTTT
TRBV4-1	TRBJ1-1	.	.	CASSRGAGGTEAFF	TGCGCCAGCAGCCGAGGGGCGGGAGGCACTGAAGCTTTCTTT
TRBV18	TRBJ2-7	.	.	CASSPEAYEQYF	TGTGCCAGCTCACCAGAGGCCTACGAGCAGTACTTC
TRBV7-2	TRBJ1-1	.	.	CASSLQGRVAEAFF	TGTGCCAGCAGCTTACAGGGGCGAGTCGCTGAAGCTTTCTTT
TRBV7-9	TRBJ1-5	.	TRBD1	CASSSTGGAGQPQHF	TGTGCCAGCAGCTCAACAGGGGGCGCGGGTCAGCCCCAGCATTTT
TRBV25-1	TRBJ2-3	.	TRBD2	CASSRTSGQRDTQYF	TGTGCCAGCAGTCGGACTAGCGGGCAAAGAGATACGCAGTATTTT
TRBV4-3	TRBJ1-2	once	.	CASSQGWGRSYGYTF	TGCGCCAGCAGCCAAGGATGGGGGCGCTCCTATGGCTACACCTTC
TRBV11-2	TRBJ2-7	few	TRBD2	CASSLSGADSYEQYF	TGTGCCAGCAGCTTAAGCGGGGCTGATTCCTACGAGCAGTACTTC
TRBV27	TRBJ1-2	.	TRBD1	CASRRQGNYYGYTF	TGTGCCAGCAGGAGACAGGGAAACTACTATGGCTACACCTTC
TRBV4-2	TRBJ1-6	few	.	CASSQDSQGYNSPLHF	TGTGCCAGCAGCCAAGACAGCCAGGGGTACAATTCACCCCTCCACTTT
TRBV14	TRBJ1-1	.	.	CASSPLLNTEAFF	TGTGCCAGCAGCCCTTTATTGAACACTGAAGCTTTCTTT
TRBV18	TRBJ2-3	.	.	CASSPPYRSTDTQYF	TGTGCCAGCTCACCACCCTACCGCAGCACAGATACGCAGTATTTT
TRBV7-2	TRBJ2-7	.	.	CASSLDPNYEQYF	TGTGCCAGCAGCTTAGACCCTAATTACGAGCAGTACTTC
TRBV2	TRBJ1-1	once	.	CASLRQSHTEAFF	TGTGCCAGTCTTCGACAGTCACACACTGAAGCTTTCTTT
TRBV11-3	TRBJ2-5	.	.	CASSFLGRRPKKETQYF	TGTGCCAGCAGCTTTTTGGGGCGGAGACCTAAAAAAGAGACCCAGTACTTC